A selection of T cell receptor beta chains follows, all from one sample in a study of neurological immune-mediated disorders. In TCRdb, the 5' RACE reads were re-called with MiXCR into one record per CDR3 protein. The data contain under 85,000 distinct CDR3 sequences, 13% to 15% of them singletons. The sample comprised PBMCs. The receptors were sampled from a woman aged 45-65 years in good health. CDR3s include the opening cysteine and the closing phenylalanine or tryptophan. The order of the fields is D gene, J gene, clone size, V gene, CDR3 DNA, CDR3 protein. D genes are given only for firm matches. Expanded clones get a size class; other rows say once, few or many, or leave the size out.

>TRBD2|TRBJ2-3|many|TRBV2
TGTGCCAGCAGGGATACTAGCGGGGGCACAGATACGCAGTATTTT
CASRDTSGGTDTQYF
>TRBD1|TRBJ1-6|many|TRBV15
TGTGCCACCAGCAGAGGTGGGCAGGGGGCCTATAATTCACCCCTCCACTTT
CATSRGGQGAYNSPLHF
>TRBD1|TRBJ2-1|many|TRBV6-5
TGTGCCAGCAGCCTCTCCCGACAGGGGGGGAGCCAGCAGTTCTTC
CASSLSRQGGSQQFF
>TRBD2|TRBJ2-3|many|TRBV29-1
TGCAGCGGGACTTCCAGCGGGGCCAAAAGAGATACGCAGTATTTT
CSGTSSGAKRDTQYF
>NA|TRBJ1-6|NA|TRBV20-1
TGCAGTGCTCCCGGACCGAGCTCCTATAATTCACCCCTCCACTTT
CSAPGPSSYNSPLHF
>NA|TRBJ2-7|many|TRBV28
TGTGCCAGCCGGGACGAGCTCTACGAGCAGTACTTC
CASRDELYEQYF
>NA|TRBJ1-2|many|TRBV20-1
TGCAGTGCTATACCTTCTACACTTGCTAACTATGGCTACACCTTC
CSAIPSTLANYGYTF
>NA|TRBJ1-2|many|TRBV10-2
TGCGCCAGCACCGCTAACTATGGCTACACCTTC
CASTANYGYTF
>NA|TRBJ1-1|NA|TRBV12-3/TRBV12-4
TGTGCCAGCAGTTCCACCCTTATGATGGGAGGGAACACTGAAGCTTTCTTT
CASSSTLMMGGNTEAFF
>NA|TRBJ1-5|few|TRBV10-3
TGTGCCATCAGGCCCGAGGGGACTGCGAGTAGTCAGCCCCAGCATTTT
CAIRPEGTASSQPQHF
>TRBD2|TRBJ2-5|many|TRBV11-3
TGTGCCAGCAGCTTTGGTCTAGCGGGAGTCGAGACCCAGTACTTC
CASSFGLAGVETQYF
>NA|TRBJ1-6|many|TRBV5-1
TGCGCCAGCAGTTATGGGACGGTTGAACCCCTCCACTTT
CASSYGTVEPLHF
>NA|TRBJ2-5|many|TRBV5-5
TGTGCCAGCAGCTTGGATCCAGCCCAAGAGACCCAGTACTTC
CASSLDPAQETQYF
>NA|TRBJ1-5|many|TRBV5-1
TGCGCCAGCAGCTTAAACGGTCAGCCCCAGCATTTT
CASSLNGQPQHF
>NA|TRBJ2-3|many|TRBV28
TGTGCCAGCAGTTTATATTCAGGAGGGGGCACAGATACGCAGTATTTT
CASSLYSGGGTDTQYF
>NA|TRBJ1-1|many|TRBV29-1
TGCAGCGCACGACTCCCTGCGAACACTGAAGCTTTCTTT
CSARLPANTEAFF
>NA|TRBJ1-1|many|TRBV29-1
TGCAGCGTCTCGGGACAAGACGGTCCGAGAGCTGAAGCTTTCTTT
CSVSGQDGPRAEAFF
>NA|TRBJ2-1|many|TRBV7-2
TGTGCCAGTAAGCCGGCGGGATTCTACAATGAGCAGTTCTTC
CASKPAGFYNEQFF
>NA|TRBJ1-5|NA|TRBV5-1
TGCGCCAGCAGCTTGGAACAGGACTGGGCGGACGGGAATCAGCCCCAGCATTTT
CASSLEQDWADGNQPQHF
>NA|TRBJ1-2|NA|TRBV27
TGTGCCAGCAGTTCTCCTAACTATGGCTACACCTTC
CASSSPNYGYTF
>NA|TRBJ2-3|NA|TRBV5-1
TGCGCCAGCAGCTTGGCCTCCGGAGCTAGCACAGATACGCAGTATTTT
CASSLASGASTDTQYF
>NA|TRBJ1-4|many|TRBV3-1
TGTGCCAGCAGCCGGGCCGGTGGTGAAAAACTGTTTTTT
CASSRAGGEKLFF
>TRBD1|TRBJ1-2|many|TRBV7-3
TGTGCCAGCAGCTTGGGGACAGATTATGGCTACACCTTC
CASSLGTDYGYTF
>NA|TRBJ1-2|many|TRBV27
TGTGCCACCGCAACCCGCACCGGGACAACCTATGGCTACACCTTC
CATATRTGTTYGYTF
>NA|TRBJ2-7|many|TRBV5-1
TGCGCCAGCAGCTTGGTGGGGACACTCTCCTACGAGCAGTACTTC
CASSLVGTLSYEQYF
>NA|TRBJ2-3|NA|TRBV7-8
TGTGCCAGCAGCTTAAAATCTATTCTGGTACAAAGAAATACGCAGTATTTT
CASSLKSILVQRNTQYF
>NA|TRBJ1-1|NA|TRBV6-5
TGTGCCAGCAGCTCCCACCCTAGGATGAACACTGAAGCTTTCTTT
CASSSHPRMNTEAFF
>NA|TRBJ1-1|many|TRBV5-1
TGCGCCAGCAGCCGTATGGGGATATGGGACACTGAAGCTTTCTTT
CASSRMGIWDTEAFF
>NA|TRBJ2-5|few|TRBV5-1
TGCGCCAGCAGCTTATACGGGAGTCCGGAGACCCAGTACTTC
CASSLYGSPETQYF
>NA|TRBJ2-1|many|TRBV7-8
TGTGCCAGCAGCTACGAGCCGGTTCAGAATGAGCAGTTCTTC
CASSYEPVQNEQFF
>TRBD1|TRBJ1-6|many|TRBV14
TGTGCCAGCAGCCCGCGGACAGGGGGGAGCTCCTATAATTCACCCCTCCACTTT
CASSPRTGGSSYNSPLHF
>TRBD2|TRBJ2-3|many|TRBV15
TGTGCCACCAGCATGGGACTAGCGGGAGATACGCAGTATTTT
CATSMGLAGDTQYF
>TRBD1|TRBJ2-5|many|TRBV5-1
TGCGCCAGCAGCCCCGAGGTAACAGGGGGCGGAGAGACCCAGTACTTC
CASSPEVTGGGETQYF
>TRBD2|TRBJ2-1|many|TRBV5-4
TGTGCCAGCAGCGGAGATTCGAGCGGGAGGAGTGTGAATGAGCAGTTCTTC
CASSGDSSGRSVNEQFF
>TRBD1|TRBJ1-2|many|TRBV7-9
TGTGCCAGCAGCGTGGACAGGGGGCCTGGCTACACCTTC
CASSVDRGPGYTF
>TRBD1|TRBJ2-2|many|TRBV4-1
TGCGCCAGCAGCCACCGTGACAGGGGCGCGAACACCGGGGAGCTGTTTTTT
CASSHRDRGANTGELFF
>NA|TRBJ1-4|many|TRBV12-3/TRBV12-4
TGTGCCAGCAGTGTTCAGACAGGCGATTATGAAAAACTGTTTTTT
CASSVQTGDYEKLFF
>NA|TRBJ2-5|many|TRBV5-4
TGTGCCAGCAGCTTTCGGCAGGGAGAGACCCAGTACTTC
CASSFRQGETQYF
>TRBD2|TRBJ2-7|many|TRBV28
TGTGCCAGCAGCCTGGGAGGGGATTTTTACGAGCAGTACTTC
CASSLGGDFYEQYF
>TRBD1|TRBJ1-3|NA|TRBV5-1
TGCGCCAGCAGCTCAGCCGTGTGGACAGGGGGGATTAGATCTGGAAACACCATATATTTT
CASSSAVWTGGIRSGNTIYF
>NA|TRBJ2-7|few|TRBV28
TGTGCCAGCAGTTCCGGACAGCTGTCCTACGAGCAGTACTTC
CASSSGQLSYEQYF
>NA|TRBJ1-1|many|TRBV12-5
TGTGCTAGTGGTCTGAGGGGACCAACTGAAGCTTTCTTT
CASGLRGPTEAFF